Listed below are T cell receptor beta chains from one sample, sequenced in a study of cytomegalovirus exposure and HLA in healthy donors. Profiled with immunoSEQ multiplex PCR; TCRdb holds only in-frame clones, not every one. This table has about 120,000 clones, 65% to 75% appearing once. The sample comprised PBMCs. The receptors shown here come from a woman between 45 and 65 years old in good health and CMV-seropositive. The CDR3 runs from the conserved cysteine through the conserved F or W. D genes are given only for firm matches. Only some rows state a clone size, as once, few, many or a class for expanded clones.

cdr3_aa: CSVDSGLYEQYF
cdr3_nt: TGCAGCGTTGATAGCGGACTCTACGAGCAGTACTTC
j_call: TRBJ2-7
clone_size: NA
v_call: TRBV29-1
d_call: NA

cdr3_aa: CAWSVQLQGNEQYF
cdr3_nt: TGTGCCTGGAGTGTACAGCTACAGGGGAACGAGCAGTACTTC
j_call: TRBJ2-7
clone_size: NA
v_call: TRBV30
d_call: TRBD1

cdr3_aa: CASSLGQGPFYGYTF
cdr3_nt: TGTGCCAGCAGCTTAGGGCAGGGGCCCTTCTATGGCTACACCTTC
j_call: TRBJ1-2
clone_size: NA
v_call: TRBV7-8
d_call: NA

cdr3_aa: CASSQDTGGYGYTF
cdr3_nt: TGCGCCAGCAGCCAAGATACGGGTGGCTATGGCTACACCTTC
j_call: TRBJ1-2
clone_size: NA
v_call: TRBV4-3
d_call: NA

cdr3_aa: CASSIGTTGANYEQYF
cdr3_nt: TGTGCCAGCTCTATCGGGACGACAGGGGCTAACTACGAGCAGTACTTC
j_call: TRBJ2-7
clone_size: NA
v_call: TRBV18
d_call: TRBD1

cdr3_aa: CASSFVGSYEQYF
cdr3_nt: TGTGCCAGCAGTTTTGTGGGGAGCTACGAGCAGTACTTC
j_call: TRBJ2-7
clone_size: NA
v_call: TRBV28
d_call: NA

cdr3_aa: CASSYMDRAEAFF
cdr3_nt: TGTGCCAGCAGCTATATGGACAGGGCTGAAGCTTTCTTT
j_call: TRBJ1-1
clone_size: NA
v_call: TRBV7-3
d_call: TRBD1

cdr3_aa: CASSPNQAVNYGYTF
cdr3_nt: TGTGCCAGCTCACCAAATCAGGCCGTTAACTATGGCTACACCTTC
j_call: TRBJ1-2
clone_size: NA
v_call: TRBV18
d_call: NA

cdr3_aa: CASSLVGGGVDEQFF
cdr3_nt: TGTGCCAGCAGCTTAGTAGGCGGGGGGGTAGATGAGCAGTTCTTC
j_call: TRBJ2-1
clone_size: NA
v_call: TRBV11-2
d_call: TRBD2

cdr3_aa: CASSEARRTEAFF
cdr3_nt: TGTGCCAGCAGTGAAGCGCGTCGCACTGAAGCTTTCTTT
j_call: TRBJ1-1
clone_size: NA
v_call: TRBV6-1
d_call: NA

cdr3_aa: CASSSTTSGVLYF
cdr3_nt: TGTGCCAGCAGCTCGACGACTAGCGGGGTCTTGTACTTC
j_call: TRBJ2-7
clone_size: NA
v_call: TRBV7-8
d_call: TRBD2

cdr3_aa: CASSDSGQGSGYTF
cdr3_nt: TGTGCCAGCAGTGACTCGGGACAGGGTTCTGGCTACACCTTC
j_call: TRBJ1-2
clone_size: NA
v_call: TRBV6-4
d_call: TRBD1

cdr3_aa: CASSLSIRVGVEKLFF
cdr3_nt: TGTGCCAGCAGTTTATCGATACGGGTAGGAGTTGAAAAACTGTTTTTT
j_call: TRBJ1-4
clone_size: NA
v_call: TRBV27
d_call: NA

cdr3_aa: CATRAGGEDEQYF
cdr3_nt: TGTGCCACCAGGGCGGGGGGAGAGGACGAGCAGTACTTC
j_call: TRBJ2-7
clone_size: few
v_call: TRBV6-5
d_call: TRBD2

cdr3_aa: CAWALGLGGDTQYF
cdr3_nt: TGTGCCTGGGCCCTGGGACTAGGGGGAGATACGCAGTATTTT
j_call: TRBJ2-3
clone_size: NA
v_call: TRBV30
d_call: TRBD2

cdr3_aa: CASSGVPGGSPQHF
cdr3_nt: TGTGCCAGCAGTGGGGTTCCAGGGGGTTCCCCCCAGCATTTT
j_call: TRBJ1-5
clone_size: NA
v_call: TRBV7-2
d_call: TRBD1

cdr3_aa: CASSLGQGIEQFF
cdr3_nt: TGCGCCAGCAGCTTGGGGCAGGGGATTGAGCAGTTCTTC
j_call: TRBJ2-1
clone_size: NA
v_call: TRBV5-1
d_call: NA

cdr3_aa: CASSLMDRGVGIDEQFF
cdr3_nt: TGTGCCAGCAGCCTTATGGACAGGGGAGTCGGAATCGATGAGCAGTTCTTC
j_call: TRBJ2-1
clone_size: NA
v_call: TRBV7-7
d_call: TRBD1

cdr3_aa: CASSLDLTTGEAFF
cdr3_nt: TGTGCCAGCAGCTTGGATTTGACCACGGGTGAAGCTTTCTTT
j_call: TRBJ1-1
clone_size: NA
v_call: TRBV13
d_call: NA

cdr3_aa: CASSLGAVSDTQYF
cdr3_nt: TGCGCCAGCAGCTTGGGGGCTGTTTCAGATACGCAGTATTTT
j_call: TRBJ2-3
clone_size: few
v_call: TRBV5-1
d_call: NA

cdr3_aa: CASSEKERGKLFF
cdr3_nt: TGTGCCAGCAGTGAAAAGGAAAGGGGGAAACTGTTTTTT
j_call: TRBJ1-4
clone_size: few
v_call: TRBV2
d_call: NA

cdr3_aa: CASSPRQGAEKLFF
cdr3_nt: TGTGCCAGCTCACCACGCCAGGGGGCTGAAAAACTGTTTTTT
j_call: TRBJ1-4
clone_size: NA
v_call: TRBV18
d_call: TRBD1

cdr3_aa: CASSPRQGYEQYF
cdr3_nt: TGCGCCAGCAGCCCTAGACAGGGCTACGAGCAGTACTTC
j_call: TRBJ2-7
clone_size: NA
v_call: TRBV4-3
d_call: TRBD1

cdr3_aa: CASTPRGYVTGELFF
cdr3_nt: TGTGCCAGCACCCCCAGGGGCTACGTTACCGGGGAGCTGTTTTTT
j_call: TRBJ2-2
clone_size: NA
v_call: TRBV7-2
d_call: NA

cdr3_aa: CASSGQGAGNTIYF
cdr3_nt: TGTGCCAGCAGCGGACAGGGGGCTGGAAACACCATATATTTT
j_call: TRBJ1-3
clone_size: NA
v_call: TRBV2
d_call: TRBD1

cdr3_aa: CASSPRSKSDTQYF
cdr3_nt: TGTGCCAGCAGCCCCCGGTCGAAATCCGATACGCAGTATTTT
j_call: TRBJ2-3
clone_size: NA
v_call: TRBV5-6
d_call: NA

cdr3_aa: CASSQDVGASGANVLTF
cdr3_nt: TGTGCCAGCAGCCAAGATGTTGGAGCCTCTGGGGCCAACGTCCTGACTTTC
j_call: TRBJ2-6
clone_size: NA
v_call: TRBV4-2
d_call: NA

cdr3_aa: CARSLSCNSEVGANTEAFF
cdr3_nt: TGTGCCAGAAGCTTGTCCTGTAACAGCGAAGTGGGAGCGAACACTGAAGCTTTCTTT
j_call: TRBJ1-1
clone_size: once
v_call: TRBV5-3
d_call: NA

cdr3_aa: CASSQTGGRYNEQFF
cdr3_nt: TGTGCCAGCAGCCAAACAGGGGGCCGGTACAATGAGCAGTTCTTC
j_call: TRBJ2-1
clone_size: NA
v_call: TRBV5-8
d_call: TRBD1

cdr3_aa: CASSPPTGEYYEQYF
cdr3_nt: TGTGCCAGCTCACCACCGACAGGGGAATACTACGAGCAGTACTTC
j_call: TRBJ2-7
clone_size: few
v_call: TRBV18
d_call: TRBD1

cdr3_aa: CASRSTVATNEKLFF
cdr3_nt: TGTGCCAGCAGATCGACAGTTGCAACTAATGAAAAACTGTTTTTT
j_call: TRBJ1-4
clone_size: NA
v_call: TRBV7-2
d_call: NA

cdr3_aa: CASSQETSLAQYF
cdr3_nt: TGCGCCAGCAGCCAAGAGACTAGCTTAGCCCAATACTTC
j_call: TRBJ2-7
clone_size: NA
v_call: TRBV4-3
d_call: TRBD2

cdr3_aa: CSAWDTSSYNEQFF
cdr3_nt: TGCAGCGCCTGGGACACGAGCTCCTACAATGAGCAGTTCTTC
j_call: TRBJ2-1
clone_size: NA
v_call: TRBV29-1
d_call: NA

cdr3_aa: CAWGTSNEQFF
cdr3_nt: TGTGCCTGGGGGACTAGCAATGAGCAGTTCTTC
j_call: TRBJ2-1
clone_size: NA
v_call: TRBV30
d_call: TRBD2

cdr3_aa: CASSLDGGGGEQYF
cdr3_nt: TGCGCCAGCAGCCTTGACGGGGGGGGAGGCGAGCAGTACTTC
j_call: TRBJ2-7
clone_size: NA
v_call: TRBV5-1
d_call: TRBD2

cdr3_aa: CASSGAGTGTEAFF
cdr3_nt: TGTGCCAGCAGCGGCGCCGGGACTGGAACTGAAGCTTTCTTT
j_call: TRBJ1-1
clone_size: NA
v_call: TRBV2
d_call: NA

cdr3_aa: CAWSVPSGDRSGNTIYF
cdr3_nt: TGTGCCTGGAGTGTACCGTCAGGGGATCGCTCTGGAAACACCATATATTTT
j_call: TRBJ1-3
clone_size: NA
v_call: TRBV30
d_call: NA

cdr3_aa: CASSQDARTGINPPLHF
cdr3_nt: TGCGCCAGCAGCCAAGATGCCCGGACAGGCATTAATCCACCCCTCCACTTT
j_call: TRBJ1-6
clone_size: NA
v_call: TRBV4-1
d_call: TRBD1

cdr3_aa: CASSLVSSTGELFF
cdr3_nt: TGTGCCAGCAGCTTAGTTTCGTCCACCGGGGAGCTGTTTTTT
j_call: TRBJ2-2
clone_size: NA
v_call: TRBV11-2
d_call: NA

cdr3_aa: CAWRALRGRHSPLHF
cdr3_nt: TGTGCCTGGAGGGCCCTACGGGGTAGGCACTCACCCCTCCACTTT
j_call: TRBJ1-6
clone_size: NA
v_call: TRBV30
d_call: NA

cdr3_aa: CASSLRRLPQETQYF
cdr3_nt: TGTGCCAGCAGTTTAAGGAGACTACCCCAAGAGACCCAGTACTTC
j_call: TRBJ2-5
clone_size: NA
v_call: TRBV27
d_call: NA

cdr3_aa: CASSDPSASSYNEQFF
cdr3_nt: TGTGCCAGCAGTGACCCTAGCGCGAGCTCCTACAATGAGCAGTTCTTC
j_call: TRBJ2-1
clone_size: once
v_call: TRBV25-1
d_call: NA

cdr3_aa: CASSPTGSPLHF
cdr3_nt: TGTGCCAGCAGTCCTACGGGTTCACCCCTCCACTTT
j_call: TRBJ1-6
clone_size: NA
v_call: TRBV6-5
d_call: NA

cdr3_aa: CASSSTGGVFTGEQYF
cdr3_nt: TGTGCCAGCAGCTCAACAGGGGGCGTGTTTACGGGCGAGCAGTACTTC
j_call: TRBJ2-7
clone_size: NA
v_call: TRBV7-6
d_call: TRBD1

cdr3_aa: CASRDRADPSGYTF
cdr3_nt: TGTGCCAGCAGGGACAGGGCGGATCCTTCTGGCTACACCTTC
j_call: TRBJ1-2
clone_size: once
v_call: TRBV7-9
d_call: TRBD1

cdr3_aa: CASSLVGTGGLGYGYTF
cdr3_nt: TGTGCCAGCAGCTTAGTAGGGACAGGGGGCCTGGGCTATGGCTACACCTTC
j_call: TRBJ1-2
clone_size: once
v_call: TRBV7-2
d_call: TRBD1

cdr3_aa: CASSQDGTLYGYTF
cdr3_nt: TGCGCCAGCAGCCAAGATGGGACACTCTATGGCTACACCTTC
j_call: TRBJ1-2
clone_size: NA
v_call: TRBV4-1
d_call: NA

cdr3_aa: CASSESRTGPNYGYTF
cdr3_nt: TGTGCCAGCAGTGAATCCCGGACAGGGCCGAACTATGGCTACACCTTC
j_call: TRBJ1-2
clone_size: NA
v_call: TRBV6-1
d_call: TRBD1

cdr3_aa: CASSPGRGDGELFF
cdr3_nt: TGTGCCAGCAGCCCCGGAAGGGGCGACGGGGAGCTGTTTTTT
j_call: TRBJ2-2
clone_size: NA
v_call: TRBV7-3
d_call: NA

cdr3_aa: CASSIGGQASYGYTF
cdr3_nt: TGTGCCAGTAGTATAGGGGGACAGGCGAGCTATGGCTACACCTTC
j_call: TRBJ1-2
clone_size: NA
v_call: TRBV19
d_call: TRBD1

cdr3_aa: CASSLATGDEQYF
cdr3_nt: TGTGCCAGCAGCTTGGCCACGGGGGACGAGCAGTACTTC
j_call: TRBJ2-7
clone_size: NA
v_call: TRBV5-6
d_call: NA

cdr3_aa: CASSQLNLRTEAFF
cdr3_nt: TGTGCCAGCAGCCAACTCAACCTGCGGACTGAAGCTTTCTTT
j_call: TRBJ1-1
clone_size: NA
v_call: TRBV7-9
d_call: NA

cdr3_aa: CASSRLAGGRSNEQFF
cdr3_nt: TGTGCCAGCAGCCGCCTGGCGGGGGGGCGAAGCAATGAGCAGTTCTTC
j_call: TRBJ2-1
clone_size: few
v_call: TRBV6-4
d_call: TRBD2

cdr3_aa: CASSSRETQYF
cdr3_nt: TGTGCCAGCAGCTCTCGAGAGACCCAGTACTTC
j_call: TRBJ2-5
clone_size: NA
v_call: TRBV7-8
d_call: NA

cdr3_aa: CASNSGLEDRVEQFF
cdr3_nt: TGTGCCAGTAACTCGGGACTAGAAGATCGAGTGGAGCAGTTCTTC
j_call: TRBJ2-1
clone_size: NA
v_call: TRBV9
d_call: TRBD2